This is a list of T cell receptor beta chains from one sample in a study of blood T cell repertoires in COVID-19. Clones were read by immunoSEQ multiplex PCR, and TCRdb kept only the in-frame ones, dropping some. The sample carries fewer than 350,000 clones, about 89% recorded once. Source material: peripheral blood. These receptors originate from a man aged 40-50 years with acute or convalescent COVID-19. Both conserved end residues are part of each CDR3. A D gene is named only where the DNA matches it firmly. Clone size is not always given. Where it is, it says once, few, many or a class for expanded clones.

clone_size: once
v_call: TRBV5-1
d_call: TRBD1
j_call: TRBJ1-2
cdr3_aa: CASSRTGNGYTF
cdr3_nt: TGCGCCAGCAGTCGGACAGGGAATGGCTACACCTTC

clone_size: NA
v_call: TRBV6-1
d_call: NA
j_call: TRBJ1-2
cdr3_aa: CASSERGRLYGYTF
cdr3_nt: TGTGCCAGCAGTGAAAGGGGTAGACTCTATGGCTACACCTTC

clone_size: NA
v_call: TRBV7-9
d_call: TRBD1
j_call: TRBJ1-1
cdr3_aa: CASSPSRDRPLNTEAFF
cdr3_nt: TGTGCCAGCAGCCCGAGCCGGGACAGGCCATTGAACACTGAAGCTTTCTTT

clone_size: once
v_call: TRBV5-6
d_call: NA
j_call: TRBJ1-2
cdr3_aa: CASSSILTANYGYTF
cdr3_nt: TGTGCCAGCAGCTCGATATTAACAGCCAACTATGGCTACACCTTC

clone_size: NA
v_call: TRBV5-5
d_call: NA
j_call: TRBJ1-2
cdr3_aa: CASSHEIIQGKSSGYTF
cdr3_nt: TGTGCCAGCAGCCACGAGATAATACAGGGTAAGTCGAGTGGCTACACCTTC

clone_size: NA
v_call: TRBV29-1
d_call: TRBD1
j_call: TRBJ1-5
cdr3_aa: CSVGREGQGKGQPQHF
cdr3_nt: TGCAGCGTTGGCCGTGAAGGACAGGGGAAAGGACAGCCCCAGCATTTT

clone_size: NA
v_call: TRBV15
d_call: NA
j_call: TRBJ1-4
cdr3_aa: CATSPVRRGKLFF
cdr3_nt: TGTGCCACCAGCCCTGTTCGTAGGGGAAAACTGTTTTTT

clone_size: once
v_call: TRBV10-3
d_call: TRBD1
j_call: TRBJ1-1
cdr3_aa: CAIRSRTGHRGPTEAFF
cdr3_nt: TGTGCCATCAGATCCAGGACAGGCCATAGGGGGCCCACTGAAGCTTTCTTT

clone_size: NA
v_call: TRBV7-9
d_call: NA
j_call: TRBJ1-2
cdr3_aa: CASSLGQLYGYTF
cdr3_nt: TGTGCCAGCAGCTTAGGACAGCTCTATGGCTACACCTTC

clone_size: NA
v_call: TRBV2
d_call: NA
j_call: TRBJ1-5
cdr3_aa: CASKGQNNQPQHF
cdr3_nt: TGTGCCAGCAAGGGGCAGAACAATCAGCCCCAGCATTTT

clone_size: NA
v_call: TRBV28
d_call: TRBD2
j_call: TRBJ2-7
cdr3_aa: CASSTGGVMHEQYF
cdr3_nt: TGTGCCAGCAGTACCGGGGGGGTTATGCACGAGCAGTACTTC

clone_size: NA
v_call: TRBV5-1
d_call: NA
j_call: TRBJ1-1
cdr3_aa: CASSSFGEIMNTEAFF
cdr3_nt: TGCGCCAGCAGCTCCTTTGGGGAGATCATGAACACTGAAGCTTTCTTT

clone_size: NA
v_call: TRBV7-3
d_call: NA
j_call: TRBJ1-2
cdr3_aa: CASSPPGAGNYGYTF
cdr3_nt: TGTGCCAGCAGCCCCCCTGGGGCAGGCAACTATGGCTACACCTTC

clone_size: NA
v_call: TRBV5-1
d_call: NA
j_call: TRBJ1-2
cdr3_aa: CASSLDTYGYTF
cdr3_nt: TGCGCCAGCAGCTTGGACACATATGGCTACACCTTC

clone_size: NA
v_call: TRBV30
d_call: TRBD1
j_call: TRBJ1-1
cdr3_aa: CACFGQGTTEAFF
cdr3_nt: TGTGCCTGCTTCGGACAGGGAACAACTGAAGCTTTCTTT

clone_size: NA
v_call: TRBV5-4
d_call: TRBD1
j_call: TRBJ1-4
cdr3_aa: CASSLGGGQGGKLFF
cdr3_nt: TGTGCCAGCAGCTTGGGAGGAGGACAGGGAGGAAAACTGTTTTTT

clone_size: NA
v_call: TRBV29-1
d_call: TRBD1
j_call: TRBJ1-3
cdr3_aa: CSVYGDRGNTIYF
cdr3_nt: TGCAGCGTATACGGGGACAGGGGAAACACCATATATTTT

clone_size: NA
v_call: TRBV27
d_call: NA
j_call: TRBJ2-3
cdr3_aa: CASSFVASRLTQYF
cdr3_nt: TGTGCCAGCAGTTTCGTGGCTAGCCGCCTAACGCAGTATTTT

clone_size: NA
v_call: TRBV7-9
d_call: NA
j_call: TRBJ2-2
cdr3_aa: CASSPPGLQNTGELFF
cdr3_nt: TGTGCCAGCAGCCCACCGGGACTCCAGAACACCGGGGAGCTGTTTTTT

clone_size: NA
v_call: TRBV5-1
d_call: TRBD1
j_call: TRBJ2-7
cdr3_aa: CASSSQGLEQYF
cdr3_nt: TGCGCCAGCAGCTCACAGGGGCTGGAGCAGTACTTC

clone_size: NA
v_call: TRBV19
d_call: NA
j_call: TRBJ1-3
cdr3_aa: CASSARILGGRGNTIYF
cdr3_nt: TGTGCCAGTAGTGCAAGGATCCTCGGGGGGCGTGGAAACACCATATATTTT